This TCR beta chain emerged from a study of Graves' ophthalmopathy and Graves' hyperthyroidism. Amplification of TCR beta CDR3 regions used RNA transcripts. Scientists carried out first-round RT-PCR using HTBI primers and then a second-round multiplex PCR. MiXCR, applied by TCRdb to the multiplex PCR reads, yields one record per CDR3 protein. Among just over 400,000 distinct CDR3 sequences, roughly 21% were seen once, and the ten largest hold roughly 3.2%. CDR3 length equals 13 residues. CDR1 MNHEY and CDR2 SVGAGI come from the germline V gene. The ends lost 9 bases at V and 5 bases at J; junction bases unmatched: 6. This clonotype was counted many times.

Source material: peripheral blood. The clonotype comes from a woman aged 18 to 35 with stable Graves' hyperthyroidism. The rearrangement joins TRBV6-5 to TRBJ2-7; 11 bases line up with TRBD2. The CDR3 coding sequence is TGTGCCAGTAGGGCTAGCGGGAGGAACGAGCAGTACTTC. Protein product: CASRASGRNEQYF.